This passage covers 32 T cell receptor beta chains from one sample sequenced in a study of blood T cell repertoires in COVID-19. This table comes from immunoSEQ multiplex PCR, and its TCRdb copy is limited to in-frame clones, with some not included. In the table there are about 280,000 clones, nearly 90% of which are singletons. Material for sequencing was peripheral blood. Receptors originate from a man aged 18 to 29 with active or convalescent COVID-19.

The V call is TRBV29-1, the J call TRBJ1-1; 9 nucleotides line up with TRBD1. The CDR3 covers 13 residues. The germline CDR1 and CDR2 sequences are SQVTM and ANQGSEA. V was pared by 7 bases and J by 4 bases, with 7 bases of the junction left unmatched. Written as DNA, the CDR3 is TGCAGCGCGAACAGGGGGCTGGGCACTGAAGCTTTCTTT. The encoded protein is CSANRGLGTEAFF.

This chain joins TRBV11-2 and TRBJ2-7; no reliable D call. The CDR3 loop spans 12 amino acids. Germline CDR1 SGHAT, CDR2 FQNNGV. V was clipped by 1 base and J by 7 bases, with 8 bases between them. The CDR3 here is CASSLGRWEQYF. The CDR3 nucleotides are TGTGCCAGCAGCTTAGGCAGGTGGGAGCAGTACTTC.

A few counts support this clone. The rearrangement links TRBV19 to TRBJ1-2; TRBD1 matches 9 bases. Germline V gene sequence: CDR1 LNHDA, CDR2 SQIVND (reference sequence). The V and J ends lost 8 bases and 8 bases, in that order; junction bases with no gene match: 9. The CDR3 is 13 amino acids. CDR3 DNA sequence: TGTGCCAGTGCGACAGGGGGGGGTAGAGGCTACACCTTC. This translates into CASATGGGRGYTF.

V and J are TRBV10-3 and TRBJ2-3, with 9 positions matching TRBD1. This CDR3 region has 16 residues. Unmatched junction bases numbered 8, after V lost 2 bases and J lost 5 bases. Germline V gene sequence: CDR1 ENHRY, CDR2 SYGVKD. The CDR3 loop reads CAISEPPGQGIDTQYF. The CDR3 DNA sequence: TGTGCCATCAGTGAGCCCCCGGGACAGGGAATAGATACGCAGTATTTT.

This rearrangement joins TRBV11-2 to TRBJ1-5; D not certain. Trimming shortened V by 0 bases and J by 7 bases, and 7 bases separated the two germline ends. The CDR3 sequence is 13 residues long. Germline V gene sequence: CDR1 SGHAT, CDR2 FQNNGV. The CDR3 sequence: CASSLDQEQPQHF. As DNA, the CDR3 is TGTGCCAGCAGCTTAGATCAGGAACAGCCCCAGCATTTT.

The chain uses TRBV27 and TRBJ1-5; no clear D. The CDR3 runs to 13 residues. Trimming cost V 10 bases and J 3 bases, with 13 bases left between them. CDR1 MNHEY and CDR2 SMNVEV come from the germline V gene (reference sequence). The CDR3 loop reads CATSPGYNQPQHF. CDR3 nucleotides: TGTGCCACCTCCCCGGGGTACAATCAGCCCCAGCATTTT.

The chain carries TRBV19 and TRBJ1-3; possible D gene TRBD1, 5 bases. The germline V gene has CDR1 LNHDA and CDR2 SQIVND (reference sequence). The V gene lost 6 bases and the J gene lost 0 bases, with 9 bases spanning the gap. CDR3 length equals 14 residues. The CDR3 loop is CASRQALSGNTIYF. CDR3 coding DNA: TGTGCCAGTAGACAGGCCCTCTCTGGAAACACCATATATTTT.

The chain has TRBV19 and TRBJ2-1; perhaps TRBD1 as D (7 bases). Per the germline V gene, CDR1 is LNHDA and CDR2 is SQIVND (reference sequence). The CDR3 totals 15 residues. Trimming removed 5 bases at V and 1 base at J, with 12 bases between. The CDR3 DNA reads as TGTGCCAGTAGTTTGACAGGGACTTCCTACAATGAGCAGTTCTTC. Its translation: CASSLTGTSYNEQFF.

The chain combines TRBV5-1 with TRBJ1-1; D possibly corresponds to TRBD1 (5 bases). This CDR3 is 12 amino acids long. Looked up from germline, CDR1 is SGHRS and CDR2 is YFSETQ. With 9 bases removed from V and 2 bases from J, the gap between germline ends came to 11 bases. CDR3 sequence reads: CATSDSNTEAFF. CDR3 sequence (DNA): TGCGCCACCTCAGACAGTAACACTGAAGCTTTCTTT.

This sequence joins TRBV7-2 and TRBJ2-1, with 12 nucleotides matching TRBD2. CDR3 length equals 16 residues. Per the germline V gene, CDR1 is SGHTA and CDR2 is FQGNSA. The V and J ends lost 5 bases and 7 bases, in that order; junction bases with no gene match: 9. In DNA form, the CDR3 reads TGTGCCAGCAGCCCGTTTCTAGCGGGGGGGCCAAATGAGCAGTTCTTC. Translated: CASSPFLAGGPNEQFF. Full variable domain (remainder filled in from reference TRBV7-2 and TRBJ2-1): GAGVSQSPSNKVTEKGKDVELRCDPISGHTALYWYRQSLGQGLEFLIYFQGNSAPDKSGLPSDRFSAERTGGSVSTLTIQRTQQEDSAVYLCASSPFLAGGPNEQFFGPGTRLTVL.

The gene calls are TRBV27 and TRBJ2-7, with D maybe TRBD2 (5 bases). This CDR3 is 14 amino acids long. CDR1 and CDR2 from the germline V gene are MNHEY and SMNVEV (reference sequence). Trimming took off 4 bases at V and 6 bases at J, with 16 bases between the two ends. The CDR3 DNA reads TGTGCCAGCAGTTACGGCCCTTTGGGGAGCGAGCAGTACTTC. Translation gives CASSYGPLGSEQYF.

The chain uses TRBV18 and TRBJ1-4; D is unclear. CDR3 length: 15 amino acids. V lost 6 bases and J lost 0, with 11 bases in between. From germline, CDR1 is KGHSH and CDR2 LQKENI. The CDR3 loop reads CASSPGLTTNEKLFF. CDR3 nucleotide sequence: TGTGCCAGCTCTCCTGGACTGACAACTAATGAAAAACTGTTTTTT.

This rearrangement joins TRBV11-2 to TRBJ2-7; tentative D call: TRBD1 (6 bases). Germline assignment: CDR1 SGHAT and CDR2 FQNNGV. The CDR3 has 15 residues. Trimming took off 3 bases at V and 2 bases at J, with 14 bases between the two ends. Written as DNA, the CDR3 is TGTGCCAGCAGCTTCTCGACAGGTCCGGCCTACGAGCAGTACTTC. Residues: CASSFSTGPAYEQYF.

The V call is TRBV18, the J call TRBJ1-3, with D maybe TRBD1 (6 bases). Trimming stripped 0 bases from V and 0 bases from J, with 9 bases between. The CDR3 is 16 amino acids. CDR1 and CDR2 from the germline V gene are KGHSH and LQKENI. This CDR3 is CASSPPDSNSGNTIYF. The CDR3 DNA follows: TGTGCCAGCTCACCACCGGACAGTAACTCTGGAAACACCATATATTTT.

This chain joins TRBV29-1 and TRBJ2-7; TRBD1 matches 9 bases. CDR1 and CDR2 (germline): SQVTM, ANQGSEA. Trimming removed 4 bases from V and 6 bases from J; junction bases left unmatched: 16. The CDR3 has 16 residues. CDR3 nucleotide sequence: TGCAGCGTTGTGGGAGGACCAACAGGGGGCGATCCCGAGCAGTACTTC. This sequence encodes CSVVGGPTGGDPEQYF.

The genes are TRBV5-1 and TRBJ2-7, with 9 bases aligning to TRBD2. The CDR3 spans 14 residues. The V segment lost 0 bases and the J segment 6 bases; nucleotides outside the gene matches: 4. Germline CDR1 SGHRS, CDR2 YFSETQ. The CDR3 DNA is TGCGCCAGCAGCTTGGCTAGCGGGGAGGGCGAGCAGTACTTC. It codes for CASSLASGEGEQYF.

The V call is TRBV2, the J call TRBJ1-3; no clear D gene. Between the trimmed V and J ends, which lost 3 bases and 0 bases, there was a span of 9 bases. This CDR3 has 15 amino acids. Germline V gives CDR1 SNHLY, CDR2 FYNNEI. The CDR3 region is CASSEEYISGNTIYF. CDR3 DNA sequence: TGTGCCAGCAGTGAGGAGTACATCTCTGGAAACACCATATATTTT.

The genes are TRBV7-2 and TRBJ2-3, with D possibly matching TRBD1 (5 bases). Germline V gene lookup returns CDR1 SGHTA and CDR2 FQGNSA. Deletions cut 3 bases from V and 0 bases from J, with 7 bases between. The CDR3 extends over 14 amino acids. The chain's CDR3 is CASSLGRSTDTQYF. The CDR3 region has the DNA TGTGCCAGCAGCTTGGGGCGTAGCACAGATACGCAGTATTTT. Combining the CDR3 with reference TRBV7-2 and TRBJ2-3 gives the whole variable domain GAGVSQSPSNKVTEKGKDVELRCDPISGHTALYWYRQSLGQGLEFLIYFQGNSAPDKSGLPSDRFSAERTGGSVSTLTIQRTQQEDSAVYLCASSLGRSTDTQYFGPGTRLTVL.

The J gene is TRBJ2-3, the V gene TRBV1; TRBD2, the table's D call, was not compared with the DNA. TRBV1 is flagged as a pseudogene. The CDR3 contains 13 residues. The DNA for the CDR3 is TGCACCAGCAGCCAAGAACTAGGAGGAACGCAGTATTTT. It is translated as CTSSQELGGTQYF.

The chain couples TRBV19 to TRBJ1-5, with D perhaps matching TRBD1 (5 bases). The V end was cut by 3 bases, the J end by 5 bases, with 14 bases between. This CDR3 has 15 residues. Germline-derived CDR1 and CDR2 are LNHDA and SQIVND (reference sequence). CDR3: CASSMGGVDHQPQHF. DNA for the CDR3: TGTGCCAGTAGTATGGGAGGGGTCGACCATCAGCCCCAGCATTTT.

J is TRBJ2-7 and V is TRBV6-5, with D tentatively TRBD1 (5 bases). The germline V gene has CDR1 MNHEY and CDR2 SVGAGI. The CDR3 has 16 amino acids. V was trimmed by 0 bases and J by 2 bases, leaving 14 bases between them. The CDR3 sequence: CASSYSTDPSPYEQYF. The CDR3 DNA follows: TGTGCCAGCAGTTACTCGACAGATCCTTCCCCCTACGAGCAGTACTTC.

The chain links TRBV7-9 to TRBJ1-4; TRBD1 might be the D (6 bases). This CDR3 spans 13 amino acids. V was shortened by 5 bases and J by 7 bases, with 11 bases between the two germline ends. Germline V gene sequence: CDR1 SEHNR, CDR2 FQNEAQ (reference sequence). CDR3 in DNA: TGTGCCAGCAGCGGACAGAGGACTGAAAAACTGTTTTTT. Translation: CASSGQRTEKLFF. The full variable domain, in which reference TRBV7-9 and TRBJ1-4 provide the parts outside the CDR3, is DTGVSQNPRHKITKRGQNVTFRCDPISEHNRLYWYRQTLGQGPEFLTYFQNEAQLEKSRLLSDRFSAERPKGSFSTLEIQRTEQGDSAMYLCASSGQRTEKLFFGSGTQLSVL.

This chain connects TRBV19 to TRBJ1-1; 9 bases match TRBD1. Germline V gene lookup returns CDR1 LNHDA and CDR2 SQIVND (reference sequence). This CDR3 region has 15 residues. The V and J ends lost 2 bases and 2 bases, in that order; junction bases with no gene match: 3. CDR3 sequence reads: CASSIWGQGNTEAFF. CDR3 DNA sequence: TGTGCCAGTAGTATATGGGGACAGGGCAACACTGAAGCTTTCTTT.

The genes are TRBV6-1 and TRBJ1-4; D is undetermined. This CDR3 has 14 amino acids. Per germline, CDR1 MNHNS and CDR2 SASEGT. Trimming took off 2 bases at V and 8 bases at J, with 12 bases between the two ends. The CDR3: CASSEYRTGEKLFF. The CDR3 region has the DNA TGTGCCAGCAGTGAATATCGGACGGGGGAAAAACTGTTTTTT.

The chain couples TRBV9 to TRBJ2-3, with D unclear. Trimming took off 1 base at V and 6 bases at J, with 6 bases between the two ends. Looked up from germline, CDR1 is SGDLS and CDR2 is YYNGEE. The CDR3 is made up of 12 amino acids. DNA for the CDR3: TGTGCCAGCAGCGTAACATGGGATACGCAGTATTTT. Amino acids: CASSVTWDTQYF.

The V and J genes are TRBV7-6 and TRBJ2-1, with 9 bases identical to TRBD2. V lost 1 base to trimming and J lost 7 bases; unmatched junction nucleotides: 5. Germline CDR1 SGHVS, CDR2 FNYEAQ. The CDR3 totals 15 residues. As DNA, the CDR3 is TGTGCCAGCAGCTTAGGCGGGGGGGCCCCAAATGAGCAGTTCTTC. It specifies CASSLGGGAPNEQFF.

The genes are TRBV6-5 and TRBJ2-7; 9 nucleotides match TRBD1. Germline V gene sequence: CDR1 MNHEY, CDR2 SVGAGI. The CDR3 is 16 amino acids. J lost 3 bases, V lost 2 bases, and 8 bases had no gene match. CDR3 region: CASSYPGGQGRYEQYF. CDR3 nucleotides: TGTGCCAGCAGTTACCCCGGGGGACAGGGCCGCTACGAGCAGTACTTC.

The V and J genes are TRBV18 and TRBJ1-5; possibly TRBD1 for D (6 bases). Trimming cost V 3 bases and J 7 bases, with 13 bases left between them. The CDR3 consists of 14 residues. In germline, CDR1 is KGHSH, CDR2 LQKENI. The CDR3 protein is CASSPGFGGQPQHF. The CDR3, as DNA: TGTGCCAGCTCACCGGGGTTTGGGGGCCAGCCCCAGCATTTT. Using reference TRBV18 and TRBJ1-5 for the parts outside the CDR3, the full variable domain is NAGVMQNPRHLVRRRGQEARLRCSPMKGHSHVYWYRQLPEEGLKFMVYLQKENIIDESGMPKERFSAEFPKEGPSILRIQQVVRGDSAAYFCASSPGFGGQPQHFGDGTRLSIL.

The gene calls are TRBV10-3 and TRBJ1-6; no clear D. Germline lookup yields CDR1 ENHRY and CDR2 SYGVKD. The CDR3 is 13 residues long. Trimming removed 5 bases at V and 10 bases at J, with 12 bases between. The CDR3 coding sequence is TGTGCCATCAGTCCCGGGGTGGAATCACCCCTCCACTTT. Translation gives CAISPGVESPLHF.

V and J are TRBV6-2 or TRBV6-3 and TRBJ1-5; no reliable D call. The CDR3 length is 16 residues. Trimming pared 0 bases from V and 1 base from J, leaving 10 bases between. Looked up from germline, CDR1 is MNHEY and CDR2 is SVGEGT. The CDR3 sequence is CASSYSAWESNQPQHF. DNA for the CDR3: TGTGCCAGCAGTTACTCCGCATGGGAGAGCAATCAGCCCCAGCATTTT.

This clone was found a few times. V is TRBV10-2 and J is TRBJ1-6, with 7 bases fitting TRBD1. V trimming: 6 bases; J trimming: 10 bases; junction bases outside the gene matches: 6. Germline lookup yields CDR1 WSHSY and CDR2 SAAADI. The CDR3 loop spans 13 amino acids. CDR3 DNA: TGCGCCAGCAGCCGAAACAGGGGCTCACCCCTCCACTTT. It specifies CASSRNRGSPLHF.

The CDR3 region is CASSRDRGWGNTIYF. CDR3 in DNA: TGTGCCAGCAGCCGGGACAGGGGGTGGGGAAACACCATATATTTT. The rearrangement joins TRBV6-5 to TRBJ1-3; 11 nucleotides match TRBD1. Germline CDR1 and CDR2: MNHEY and SVGAGI. The CDR3 runs 15 residues. V lost 6 bases to trimming and J lost 4 bases; unmatched junction nucleotides: 5.